The 24 T cell receptor beta chains below were found in one sample sequenced in a study of STAT5B mutations in CD4+ large granular lymphocyte leukemia. TCRdb keeps only in-frame clones here, not all; method: immunoSEQ multiplex PCR. The repertoire has some 40,000 clones, 70% to 90% of them found once; the top ten carry approximately 2.5%. Sequencing was done on a sample of CD4+ T cells from blood buffy coats. The receptors derive from a human donor in good health.

The rearrangement joins TRBV7-3 to TRBJ1-1, with D possibly being TRBD1 (5 bases). CDR1 and CDR2 from the germline V gene are SGHTA and FQGTGA. Trimming cost V 2 bases and J 3 bases, with 10 bases left between them. This CDR3 comprises 14 residues. DNA for the CDR3: TGTGCCAGCAGCTTAGGGGGGTTCGACACTGAAGCTTTCTTT. It is translated as CASSLGGFDTEAFF.

This clone was seen only once. This sequence joins TRBV11-2 and TRBJ2-5; 7 positions agree with TRBD2. V was pared by 1 base and J by 10 bases, with 12 bases of the junction left unmatched. CDR3 length: 15 amino acids. The V gene's germline CDR1 is SGHAT and CDR2 FQNNGV. The CDR3 sequence: CASSLATIAGRDQYF. The CDR3 DNA follows: TGTGCCAGCAGCTTAGCGACGATAGCGGGCCGGGACCAGTACTTC.

The chain combines TRBV25-1 with TRBJ2-1; 11 bases are shared with TRBD1. The CDR3 extends over 17 amino acids. Germline trimming cut 3 bases from V and 8 bases from J; bases unmatched to any gene: 12. Germline V CDR1 and CDR2: MGHDK, SYGVNS. Here the CDR3 reads CASSDPRTGGLWDEQFF. The DNA for the CDR3 is TGTGCCAGCAGTGACCCTAGGACAGGGGGCCTTTGGGATGAGCAGTTCTTC.

The rearrangement uses TRBV5-1 and TRBJ1-2; 9 bases agree with TRBD1. V lost 2 bases to trimming and J lost 3 bases; unmatched junction nucleotides: 11. Germline lookup yields CDR1 SGHRS and CDR2 YFSETQ. This CDR3 comprises 17 residues. CDR3 in DNA: TGCGCCAGCAGCTTTCAGTGGGGACAGGGACAGGACTATGGCTACACCTTC. Translation: CASSFQWGQGQDYGYTF.

The chain combines TRBV4-1 with TRBJ2-7, with 7 positions matching TRBD2. Trimming at V came to 1 base and at J to 5 bases, leaving 11 bases not matched to a gene. This CDR3 comprises 16 residues. In germline, CDR1 is MGHRA, CDR2 YSYEKL. In DNA form, the CDR3 reads TGCGCCAGCAGCCAAGCCGTAGGGTCTGCGGGGGACGAGCAGTACTTC. It encodes CASSQAVGSAGDEQYF.

The rearrangement links TRBV5-1 to TRBJ2-5; TRBD1 or TRBD2 may be the D gene (5 bases each). This CDR3 comprises 15 residues. Trimming pared 4 bases from V and 3 bases from J, leaving 16 bases between. The germline V gene has CDR1 SGHRS and CDR2 YFSETQ. DNA of the CDR3: TGCGCCAGCAGCCGGCTACCGGGACCAGAAGAGACCCAGTACTTC. Amino acid sequence: CASSRLPGPEETQYF. Combining the CDR3 with reference TRBV5-1 and TRBJ2-5 gives the whole variable domain KAGVTQTPRYLIKTRGQQVTLSCSPISGHRSVSWYQQTPGQGLQFLFEYFSETQRNKGNFPGRFSGRQFSNSRSEMNVSTLELGDSALYLCASSRLPGPEETQYFGPGTRLLVL.

The chain links TRBV10-2 to TRBJ2-7, with 14 bases aligning to TRBD2. CDR3 length: 15 residues. After removal of 5 bases from V and 4 bases from J, the junction contained 4 bases not matched to a gene. Germline assignment: CDR1 WSHSY and CDR2 SAAADI. The CDR3 DNA follows: TGCGCCAGCAGTCCACGACTAGCGGGAGGGTACGAGCAGTACTTC. Protein product: CASSPRLAGGYEQYF.

As for this clone: The sample carries other DNA sequences with the same CDR3. The chain employs TRBV4-2 and TRBJ2-3, with 13 bases lining up with TRBD2. With V trimmed by 0 bases and J by 10 bases, 10 bases remained unmatched. The germline V gene has CDR1 LGHNA and CDR2 YNFKEQ. The CDR3 extends over 17 amino acids. The CDR3: CASSQDRGTSGKMAQYF. The CDR3 nucleotides read TGTGCCAGCAGCCAAGATCGGGGGACTAGCGGGAAAATGGCGCAGTATTTT.

The rearrangement links TRBV11-3 to TRBJ2-1, with 10 nucleotides matching TRBD2. The J segment lost 6 bases and the V segment lost 4 bases, leaving 3 bases of the junction unmatched. The CDR3 sequence is 14 residues long. CDR1 is SGHNT, CDR2 YENEEA, per germline. CDR3 in amino acids: CASSSLAGVNEQFF. Written as DNA, the CDR3 is TGTGCCAGCAGCTCCCTAGCGGGAGTCAATGAGCAGTTCTTC.

The gene calls are TRBV5-8 and TRBJ2-1, with 7 bases fitting TRBD1. V dropped 3 bases and J dropped 3; count of bases not matched to a gene: 3. CDR1 is SGHTS, CDR2 YDEGEE, per germline. CDR3 length: 14 amino acids. CDR3 coding DNA: TGTGCCAGCAGCTCCTCAGGGGGCTACAATGAGCAGTTCTTC. Translation: CASSSSGGYNEQFF.

The V call is TRBV5-1, the J call TRBJ2-5, with TRBD1 identical over 8 bases. Germline values: CDR1 SGHRS, CDR2 YFSETQ. V lost 7 bases, J lost 4 bases, and 6 bases stayed unmatched. The CDR3 is 13 amino acids. CDR3 nucleotide sequence: TGCGCCAGCGAGCAGGGGGCGGGAGAGACCCAGTACTTC. Its protein is CASEQGAGETQYF.

The CDR3 reads CASSQDRAEYEQYF. The CDR3 DNA reads TGCGCCAGCAGCCAAGATCGGGCCGAATACGAGCAGTACTTC. The chain has TRBV4-1 and TRBJ2-7; no definite D call. This CDR3 is 14 amino acids long. V was trimmed by 0 bases and J by 4 bases, leaving 10 bases between them. Germline values: CDR1 MGHRA, CDR2 YSYEKL.

The chain carries TRBV29-1 and TRBJ1-2, with D possibly matching TRBD1 (6 bases). The CDR3 is made up of 13 amino acids. Trimming shortened V by 4 bases and J by 4 bases, and 13 bases separated the two germline ends. The germline gives CDR1 SQVTM, CDR2 ANQGSEA. The CDR3 bases are TGCAGCGTTGGGGGGGCCGACTTCTATGGCTACACCTTC. Amino acids: CSVGGADFYGYTF.

This chain connects TRBV25-1 to TRBJ2-7; no reliable D call. CDR1 MGHDK and CDR2 SYGVNS come from the germline V gene. V shed 2 bases and J shed 1 base, with 6 bases lying between them. This CDR3 contains 13 residues. CDR3 sequence (DNA): TGTGCCAGCAGTGAAGGCGGTTCCTACGAGCAGTACTTC. Translation: CASSEGGSYEQYF.

The genes are TRBV5-3 and TRBJ2-7; possibly TRBD1 for D (5 bases). TRBV5-3 is designated an ORF whose function remains uncertain. V lost 4 bases and J 0 bases, leaving 14 bases between the germline ends. The CDR3 consists of 15 residues. Written as DNA, the CDR3 is TGTGCCAGAAGCCCTACAGGAGAACGCTCCTACGAGCAGTACTTC. Translated, it gives CARSPTGERSYEQYF.

The genes are TRBV6-5 and TRBJ2-1; 8 bases are shared with TRBD2. The CDR3 has 15 amino acids. CDR1 and CDR2 (germline): MNHEY, SVGAGI. Unmatched junction bases numbered 11, after V lost 6 bases and J lost 7 bases. CDR3 in amino acids: CASRGEREFKNEQFF. In nucleotides, the CDR3 is TGTGCCAGCAGAGGGGAGCGGGAGTTTAAGAATGAGCAGTTCTTC.

The genes are TRBV7-6 and TRBJ2-2, with D possibly TRBD1 on 5 matching bases. Germline-derived CDR1 and CDR2 are SGHVS and FNYEAQ. Trimming took off 0 bases at V and 3 bases at J, with 8 bases between the two ends. This CDR3 contains 15 residues. The CDR3 DNA reads TGTGCCAGCAGCTTAGCCAGGGTGGACACCGGGGAGCTGTTTTTT. Translated: CASSLARVDTGELFF.

The rearrangement links TRBV5-1 to TRBJ2-7; 7 bases are shared with TRBD1. The V segment lost 0 bases and the J segment 6 bases; nucleotides outside the gene matches: 3. CDR3 length: 13 amino acids. The V gene's germline CDR1 is SGHRS and CDR2 YFSETQ. The CDR3 sequence: CASSLEGGSEQYF. The CDR3 DNA follows: TGCGCCAGCAGCTTGGAAGGGGGCAGCGAGCAGTACTTC.

The chain links TRBV28 to TRBJ2-1, with TRBD2 as a possible D gene (5 bases). Germline V lookup: CDR1 MDHEN, CDR2 SYDVKM. With 3 bases removed from V and 5 bases from J, the gap between germline ends came to 11 bases. CDR3 length equals 14 residues. This CDR3 is CASSFNGINNEQFF. CDR3 coding DNA: TGTGCCAGCAGTTTTAACGGGATCAACAATGAGCAGTTCTTC.

The V and J genes are TRBV19 and TRBJ2-4; TRBD1 is a possible D gene (6 bases). Germline values: CDR1 LNHDA, CDR2 SQIVND (reference sequence). CDR3 length equals 16 residues. V was trimmed by 2 bases and J by 3 bases, leaving 14 bases between them. This chain's CDR3 is CASSITGLGGKNIQYF. The CDR3 DNA follows: TGTGCCAGTAGTATAACAGGCCTAGGGGGCAAAAACATTCAGTACTTC.

The chain is built from TRBV7-6 and TRBJ2-5, with D possibly being TRBD2 (6 bases). Germline V gene lookup returns CDR1 SGHVS and CDR2 FNYEAQ. Trimming removed 2 bases from V and 5 bases from J, with 12 bases in between. CDR3 length equals 14 residues. The CDR3 DNA sequence: TGTGCCAGCAGCTTACGACTAGTTTCCGAGACCCAGTACTTC. It is translated as CASSLRLVSETQYF. Supplemented by reference TRBV7-6 and TRBJ2-5, the full variable domain reads GAGVSQSPRYKVTKRGQDVALRCDPISGHVSLYWYRQALGQGPEFLTYFNYEAQQDKSGLPNDRFSAERPEGSISTLTIQRTEQRDSAMYRCASSLRLVSETQYFGPGTRLLVL.

This clone was recorded only once. The V call is TRBV7-3, the J call TRBJ2-7; no reliable D call. The V gene lost 8 bases and the J gene lost 2 bases, with 19 bases spanning the gap. Germline CDR1 SGHTA, CDR2 FQGTGA. The CDR3 consists of 15 residues. The CDR3: CASPPSRQPPYEQYF. Here the CDR3 DNA reads TGTGCCAGCCCCCCCAGCAGACAACCCCCCTACGAGCAGTACTTC.

The chain employs TRBV18 and TRBJ2-7; D might be TRBD2 (5 bases). The V and J ends lost 4 bases and 6 bases respectively, with 10 bases between them. Germline V gene lookup returns CDR1 KGHSH and CDR2 LQKENI. The CDR3 is 12 residues long. The CDR3 protein is CASSLPTTEQYF. CDR3 nucleotide sequence: TGTGCCAGCTCACTTCCGACTACCGAGCAGTACTTC. The full variable domain, its missing parts supplied by reference TRBV18 and TRBJ2-7, is NAGVMQNPRHLVRRRGQEARLRCSPMKGHSHVYWYRQLPEEGLKFMVYLQKENIIDESGMPKERFSAEFPKEGPSILRIQQVVRGDSAAYFCASSLPTTEQYFGPGTRLTVT.

The chain uses TRBV19 and TRBJ1-6; D is ambiguous. The V end was cut by 4 bases, the J end by 8 bases, with 9 bases between. CDR3 length: 13 amino acids. Germline CDR1 and CDR2: LNHDA and SQIVND (reference sequence). In DNA, the CDR3 is TGTGCCAGTAGTACCCGTGGCGATTCACCCCTCCACTTT. Its protein product is CASSTRGDSPLHF.